Listed here are 11 T cell receptor beta chains from one sample, sequenced in a study of T cell responses to AZD1222 COVID-19 vaccine. Here immunoSEQ multiplex PCR was the method, and the copy in TCRdb shows in-frame clones only, minus some. The data hold 100,000 to 150,000 clones, with about 93% observed a single time. This specimen consisted of peripheral blood, obtained 28 days after the second AZD1222 dose. These receptor sequences come from an adult who received the AZD1222 COVID-19 vaccine.

The chain recombines TRBV28 with TRBJ1-1; D remains ambiguous. Germline CDR1 is MDHEN and CDR2 is SYDVKM. The CDR3 is 16 amino acids. Trimming took 6 bases from V and 4 from J, leaving 21 bases between them. CDR3 DNA sequence: TGTGCCAGCAGCACACCTCAAGACATGGGAACCACTGAAGCTTTCTTT. This encodes CASSTPQDMGTTEAFF.

The V gene is TRBV4-2, the J gene TRBJ1-4; D unresolved. This CDR3 region has 15 residues. Germline CDR1 LGHNA, CDR2 YNFKEQ. V lost 1 base, J lost 2 bases, and 8 bases lay in between. The CDR3 is CASSQVSGTNEKLFF. In nucleotides, the CDR3 is TGTGCCAGCAGCCAAGTTTCCGGGACTAATGAAAAACTGTTTTTT.

V is TRBV4-2 and J is TRBJ2-1; 8 nucleotides match TRBD1. The V segment lost 0 bases and the J segment 7 bases; nucleotides outside the gene matches: 8. CDR3 size: 16 residues. Germline loops: CDR1 LGHNA, CDR2 YNFKEQ. This CDR3 is CASSQDPGGSDNEQFF. The DNA of the CDR3 is TGTGCCAGCAGCCAAGATCCAGGGGGCTCTGATAATGAGCAGTTCTTC.

The chain combines TRBV5-4 with TRBJ2-1; 8 bases are shared with TRBD1. Germline V gives CDR1 SGHNT, CDR2 YYREEE (reference sequence). The CDR3 loop spans 16 amino acids. V was clipped by 4 bases and J by 4 bases; unmatched bases: 10. CDR3 amino acids: CASSDEGTGLYNEQFF. In nucleotides, the CDR3 is TGTGCCAGCAGCGACGAGGGGACAGGATTATACAATGAGCAGTTCTTC.

The V gene is TRBV5-8, the J gene TRBJ2-5; 7 positions agree with TRBD1. CDR3 length equals 13 residues. Germline values: CDR1 SGHTS, CDR2 YDEGEE. The V segment lost 2 bases and the J segment 2 bases; nucleotides outside the gene matches: 0. CDR3 loop: CASSLQGQETQYF. CDR3 DNA sequence: TGTGCCAGCAGCTTACAGGGGCAAGAGACCCAGTACTTC.

The rearrangement uses TRBV30 and TRBJ2-7, with D perhaps TRBD1 or TRBD2 (5 bases each). Trimming took 3 bases from V and 9 from J, leaving 21 bases between them. Germline V gene sequence: CDR1 GTSNPN, CDR2 SVGIG (reference sequence). The CDR3 contains 14 residues. CDR3 in DNA: TGTGCCTGGAGCGAGGGAAGTCGGGACCAAGGGCAGTACTTC. It translates to CAWSEGSRDQGQYF.

The CDR3 is CASRLGGGASTDTQYF. The CDR3 bases are TGTGCCAGCAGACTTGGAGGGGGGGCTAGCACAGATACGCAGTATTTT. The V and J genes are TRBV3-1 (or the pseudogene TRBV3-2) and TRBJ2-3, with D perhaps matching TRBD2 (7 bases). Trimming stripped 6 bases from V and 0 bases from J, with 16 bases between. The CDR3 contains 16 residues. Per germline, CDR1 LGHDT and CDR2 YNNKEL (reference sequence).

The chain carries TRBV7-9 and TRBJ2-3; 11 nucleotides align to TRBD2. CDR3 length: 18 residues. CDR1 and CDR2 (germline): SEHNR, FQNEAQ (reference sequence). The trim removed 3 bases at V and 2 bases at J, leaving 10 bases unmatched. The CDR3 reads CASSFRRLAGGNTDTQYF. The CDR3 DNA follows: TGTGCCAGCAGCTTCCGGCGCCTAGCGGGAGGCAACACAGATACGCAGTATTTT.

The chain combines TRBV5-4 with TRBJ2-4; TRBD1 aligns across 7 bases. There are 14 residues in the CDR3. Unmatched junction bases numbered 3, after V lost 1 base and J lost 5 bases. Germline CDR1 SGHNT, CDR2 YYREEE (reference sequence). In nucleotides, the CDR3 is TGTGCCAGCAGCTTGAGGGGGACAGAAAACATTCAGTACTTC. Translating gives CASSLRGTENIQYF.

This clone was seen a handful of times. CDR3 coding DNA: TGCGCCAGCAGCCTGGGGGGAGGGACAGATACGCAGTATTTT. Translating it yields CASSLGGGTDTQYF. The genes are TRBV4-1 and TRBJ2-3; 7 bases fit TRBD2. The CDR3 sequence is 14 residues long. Losses at the gene ends were 4 bases for V and 3 bases for J; bases not matched to a gene: 4. Per germline, CDR1 MGHRA and CDR2 YSYEKL.

The chain recombines TRBV11-2 with TRBJ1-2; D remains ambiguous. Per germline, CDR1 SGHAT and CDR2 FQNNGV. The CDR3 totals 12 residues. Trimming removed 1 base at V and 13 bases at J, with 13 bases between. In DNA, the CDR3 is TGTGCCAGCAGCTTAGCGGCGAGGCTTCTCACCTTC. This encodes CASSLAARLLTF.